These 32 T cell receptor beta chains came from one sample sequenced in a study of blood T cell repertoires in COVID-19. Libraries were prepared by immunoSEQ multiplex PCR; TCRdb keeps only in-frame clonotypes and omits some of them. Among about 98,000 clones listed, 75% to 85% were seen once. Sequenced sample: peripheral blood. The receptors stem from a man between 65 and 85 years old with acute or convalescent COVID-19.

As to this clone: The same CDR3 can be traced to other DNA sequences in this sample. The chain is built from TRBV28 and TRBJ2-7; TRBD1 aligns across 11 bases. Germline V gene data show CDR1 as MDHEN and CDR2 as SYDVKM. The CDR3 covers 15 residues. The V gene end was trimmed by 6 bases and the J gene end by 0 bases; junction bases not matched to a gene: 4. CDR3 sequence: CASSSGTGGSYEQYF. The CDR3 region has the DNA TGTGCCAGCAGCTCCGGGACAGGGGGCTCCTACGAGCAGTACTTC.

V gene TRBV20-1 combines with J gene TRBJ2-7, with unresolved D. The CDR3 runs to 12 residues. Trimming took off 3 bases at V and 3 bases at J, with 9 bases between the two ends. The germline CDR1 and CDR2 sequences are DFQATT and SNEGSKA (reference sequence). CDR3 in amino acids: CSASISNYEQYF. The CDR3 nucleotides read TGCAGTGCTAGTATTAGCAACTACGAGCAGTACTTC.

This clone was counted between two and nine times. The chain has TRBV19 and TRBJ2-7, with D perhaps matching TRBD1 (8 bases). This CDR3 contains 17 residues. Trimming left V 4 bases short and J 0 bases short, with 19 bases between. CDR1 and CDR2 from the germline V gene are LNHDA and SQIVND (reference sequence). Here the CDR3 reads CASSTTGGAARSYEQYF. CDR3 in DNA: TGTGCCAGTAGTACTACAGGGGGGGCCGCCCGCTCCTACGAGCAGTACTTC.

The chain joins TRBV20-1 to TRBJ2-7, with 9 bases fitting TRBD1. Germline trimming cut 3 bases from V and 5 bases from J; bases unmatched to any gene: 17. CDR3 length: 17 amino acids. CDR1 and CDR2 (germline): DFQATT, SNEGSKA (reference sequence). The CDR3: CSASGVDRGTVMDEQYF. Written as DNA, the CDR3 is TGCAGTGCTAGTGGCGTAGACAGGGGGACTGTGATGGACGAGCAGTACTTC.

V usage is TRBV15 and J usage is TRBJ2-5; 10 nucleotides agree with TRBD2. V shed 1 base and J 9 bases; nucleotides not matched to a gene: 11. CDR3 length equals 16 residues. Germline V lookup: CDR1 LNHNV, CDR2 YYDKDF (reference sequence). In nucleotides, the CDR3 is TGTGCCACCAGCAGAGCGGTACTAGCGGGGCGGAGGCCCCAGTACTTC. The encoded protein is CATSRAVLAGRRPQYF.

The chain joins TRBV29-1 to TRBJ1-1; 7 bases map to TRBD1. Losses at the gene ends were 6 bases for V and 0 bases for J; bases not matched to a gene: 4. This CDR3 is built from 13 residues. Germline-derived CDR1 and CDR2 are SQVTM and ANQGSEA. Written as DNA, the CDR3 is TGCAGCGTCCGACAGGGTTTGAACACTGAAGCTTTCTTT. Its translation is CSVRQGLNTEAFF.

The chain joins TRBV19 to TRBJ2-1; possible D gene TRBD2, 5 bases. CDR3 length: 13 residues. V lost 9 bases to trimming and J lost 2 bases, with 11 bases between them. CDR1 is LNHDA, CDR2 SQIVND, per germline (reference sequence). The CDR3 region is CASLGLTYNEQFF. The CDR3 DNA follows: TGTGCCAGCCTCGGACTTACCTACAATGAGCAGTTCTTC.

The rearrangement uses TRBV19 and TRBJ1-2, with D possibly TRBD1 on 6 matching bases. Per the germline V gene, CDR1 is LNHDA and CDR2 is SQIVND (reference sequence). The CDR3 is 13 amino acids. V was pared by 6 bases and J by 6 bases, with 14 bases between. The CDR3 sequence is CASRLRGRNGYTF. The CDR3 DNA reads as TGTGCCAGTAGACTGCGGGGGCGAAATGGCTACACCTTC.

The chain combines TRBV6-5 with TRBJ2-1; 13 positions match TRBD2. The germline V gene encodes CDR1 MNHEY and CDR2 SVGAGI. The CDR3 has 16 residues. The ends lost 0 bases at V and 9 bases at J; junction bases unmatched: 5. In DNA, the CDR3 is TGTGCCAGCAGTTACTCTACTAGCGGGAGGGCCCCTGAGCAGTTCTTC. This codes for CASSYSTSGRAPEQFF.

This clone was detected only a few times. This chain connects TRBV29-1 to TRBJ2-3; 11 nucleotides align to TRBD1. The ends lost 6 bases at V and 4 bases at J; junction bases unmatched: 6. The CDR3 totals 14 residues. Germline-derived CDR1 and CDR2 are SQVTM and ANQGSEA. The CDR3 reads CSVGGTGGSDTQYF. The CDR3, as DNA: TGCAGCGTCGGCGGGACAGGGGGATCAGATACGCAGTATTTT.

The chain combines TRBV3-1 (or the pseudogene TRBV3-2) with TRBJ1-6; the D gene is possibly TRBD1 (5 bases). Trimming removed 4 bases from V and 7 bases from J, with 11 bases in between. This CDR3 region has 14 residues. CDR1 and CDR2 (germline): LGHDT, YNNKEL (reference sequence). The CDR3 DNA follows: TGTGCCAGCAGCCCCCCAGGGCAGAATTCACCCCTCCACTTT. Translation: CASSPPGQNSPLHF.

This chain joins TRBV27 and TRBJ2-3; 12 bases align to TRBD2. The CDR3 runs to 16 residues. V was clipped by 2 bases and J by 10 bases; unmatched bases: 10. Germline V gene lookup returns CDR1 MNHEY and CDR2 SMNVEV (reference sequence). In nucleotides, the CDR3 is TGTGCCAGCAGTTTAAGGCGCGGTCTAGCGGGGGGGGCGCAGTATTTT. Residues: CASSLRRGLAGGAQYF.

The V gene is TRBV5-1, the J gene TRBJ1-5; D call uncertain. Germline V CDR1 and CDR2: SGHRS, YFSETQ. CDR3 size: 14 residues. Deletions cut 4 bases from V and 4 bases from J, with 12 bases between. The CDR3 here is CASSRVGGNQPQHF. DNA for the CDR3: TGCGCCAGCAGCCGCGTGGGAGGGAATCAGCCCCAGCATTTT.

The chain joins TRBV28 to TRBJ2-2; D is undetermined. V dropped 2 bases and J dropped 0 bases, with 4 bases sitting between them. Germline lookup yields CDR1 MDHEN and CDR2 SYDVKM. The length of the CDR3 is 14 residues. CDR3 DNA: TGTGCCAGCAGTTTAGTATCGAACACCGGGGAGCTGTTTTTT. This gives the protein CASSLVSNTGELFF.

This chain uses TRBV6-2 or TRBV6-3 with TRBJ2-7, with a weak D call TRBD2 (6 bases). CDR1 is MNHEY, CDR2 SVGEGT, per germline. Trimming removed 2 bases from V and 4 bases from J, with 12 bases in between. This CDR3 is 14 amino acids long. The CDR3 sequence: CASSYPGSGYEQYF. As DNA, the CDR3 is TGTGCCAGCAGTTACCCCGGGAGCGGTTACGAGCAGTACTTC.

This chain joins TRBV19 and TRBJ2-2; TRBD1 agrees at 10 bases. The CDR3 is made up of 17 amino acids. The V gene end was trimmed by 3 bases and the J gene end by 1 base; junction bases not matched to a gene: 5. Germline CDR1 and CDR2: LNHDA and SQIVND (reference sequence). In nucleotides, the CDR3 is TGTGCCAGTAGTATGGGGACAGGGGCGCGGAACACCGGGGAGCTGTTTTTT. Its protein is CASSMGTGARNTGELFF.

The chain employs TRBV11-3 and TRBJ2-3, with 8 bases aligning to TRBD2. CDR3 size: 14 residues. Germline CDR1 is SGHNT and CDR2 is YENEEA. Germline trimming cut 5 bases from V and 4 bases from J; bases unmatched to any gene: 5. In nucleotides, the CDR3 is TGTGCCAGCAGCCCCGGGACTAGTGCAGATACGCAGTATTTT. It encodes CASSPGTSADTQYF.

The CDR3 region has the DNA TGTGCCAGCAGCTCAGGACAGAGCCCCAATGAGCAGTTCTTC. Residues: CASSSGQSPNEQFF. The chain employs TRBV11-3 and TRBJ2-1; possibly TRBD1 for D (6 bases). Germline V CDR1 and CDR2: SGHNT, YENEEA. The CDR3 consists of 14 residues. V was trimmed by 4 bases and J by 6 bases, leaving 13 bases between them. Based on the CDR3 plus reference TRBV11-3 and TRBJ2-1, the full variable domain is EAGVVQSPRYKIIEKKQPVAFWCNPISGHNTLYWYLQNLGQGPELLIRYENEEAVDDSQLPKDRFSAERLKGVDSTLKIQPAELGDSAVYLCASSSGQSPNEQFFGPGTRLTVL.

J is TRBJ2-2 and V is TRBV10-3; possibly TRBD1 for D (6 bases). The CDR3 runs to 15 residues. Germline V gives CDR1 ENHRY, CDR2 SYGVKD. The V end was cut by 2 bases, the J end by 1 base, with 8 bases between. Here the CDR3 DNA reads TGTGCCATCAGTGAGCAACAGGGGAACACCGGGGAGCTGTTTTTT. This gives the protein CAISEQQGNTGELFF.

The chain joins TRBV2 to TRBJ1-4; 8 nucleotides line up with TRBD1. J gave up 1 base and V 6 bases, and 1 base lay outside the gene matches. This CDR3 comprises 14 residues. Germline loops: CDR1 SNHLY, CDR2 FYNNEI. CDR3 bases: TGTGCCAGCAGCGGACAGGGAACTAATGAAAAACTGTTTTTT. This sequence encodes CASSGQGTNEKLFF.

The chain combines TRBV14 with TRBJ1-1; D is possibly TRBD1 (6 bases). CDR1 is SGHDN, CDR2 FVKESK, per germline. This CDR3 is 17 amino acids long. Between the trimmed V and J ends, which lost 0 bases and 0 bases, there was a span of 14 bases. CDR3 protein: CASSQETGTYMNTEAFF. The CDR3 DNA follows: TGTGCCAGCAGCCAAGAAACAGGGACCTACATGAACACTGAAGCTTTCTTT.

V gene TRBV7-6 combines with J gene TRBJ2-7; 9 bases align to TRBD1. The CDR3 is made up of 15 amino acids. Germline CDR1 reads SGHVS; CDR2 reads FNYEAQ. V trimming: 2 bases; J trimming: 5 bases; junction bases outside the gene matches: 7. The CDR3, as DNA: TGTGCCAGCAGCTTACTCACAGGGGGCGAACACGAGCAGTACTTC. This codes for CASSLLTGGEHEQYF.

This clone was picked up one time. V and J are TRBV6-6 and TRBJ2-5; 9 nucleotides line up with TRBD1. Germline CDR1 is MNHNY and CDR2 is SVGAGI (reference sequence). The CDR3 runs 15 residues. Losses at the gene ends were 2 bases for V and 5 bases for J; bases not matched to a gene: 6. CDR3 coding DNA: TGTGCCAGCAGTTACCCGGGACAGGGAGGGGAGACCCAGTACTTC. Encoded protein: CASSYPGQGGETQYF.

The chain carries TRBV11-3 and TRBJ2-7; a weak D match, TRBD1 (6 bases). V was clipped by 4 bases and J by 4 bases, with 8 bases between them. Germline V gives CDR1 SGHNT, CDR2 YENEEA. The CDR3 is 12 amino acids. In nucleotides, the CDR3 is TGTGCCAGCAGCTCCACAGGGTACGAGCAGTACTTC. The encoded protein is CASSSTGYEQYF.

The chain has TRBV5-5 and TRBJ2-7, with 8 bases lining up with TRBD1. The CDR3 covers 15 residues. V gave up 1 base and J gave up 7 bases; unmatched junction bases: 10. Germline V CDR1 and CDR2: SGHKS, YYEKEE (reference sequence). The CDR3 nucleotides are TGTGCCAGCAGCTTGTCCCCACAGGGGGTGAGGGAGCAGTACTTC. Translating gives CASSLSPQGVREQYF.

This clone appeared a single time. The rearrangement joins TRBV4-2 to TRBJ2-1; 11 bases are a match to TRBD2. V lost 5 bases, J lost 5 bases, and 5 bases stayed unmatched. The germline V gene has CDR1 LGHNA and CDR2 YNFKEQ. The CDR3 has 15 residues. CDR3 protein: CASSSLAGGNNEQFF. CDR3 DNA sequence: TGTGCCAGCAGCTCTCTAGCGGGAGGTAACAATGAGCAGTTCTTC.

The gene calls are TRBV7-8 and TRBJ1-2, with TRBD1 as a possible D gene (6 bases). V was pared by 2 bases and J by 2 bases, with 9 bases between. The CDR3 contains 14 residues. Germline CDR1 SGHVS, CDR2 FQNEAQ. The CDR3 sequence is CASSLRQVNYGYTF. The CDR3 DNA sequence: TGTGCCAGCAGCTTAAGACAGGTGAACTATGGCTACACCTTC.

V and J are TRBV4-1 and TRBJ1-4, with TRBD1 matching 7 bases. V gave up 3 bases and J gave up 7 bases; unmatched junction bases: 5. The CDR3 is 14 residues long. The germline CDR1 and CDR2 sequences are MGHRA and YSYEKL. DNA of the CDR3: TGCGCCAGCAGCCAGGTTCCAGGGGGTGAAAAACTGTTTTTT. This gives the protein CASSQVPGGEKLFF.

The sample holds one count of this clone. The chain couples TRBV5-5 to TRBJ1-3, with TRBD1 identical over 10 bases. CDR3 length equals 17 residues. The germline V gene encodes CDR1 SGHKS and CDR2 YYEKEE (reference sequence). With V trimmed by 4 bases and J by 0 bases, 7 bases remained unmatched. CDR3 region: CASSPRGQGSSGNTIYF. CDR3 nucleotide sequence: TGTGCCAGCAGCCCCCGGGGACAGGGGAGCTCTGGAAACACCATATATTTT.

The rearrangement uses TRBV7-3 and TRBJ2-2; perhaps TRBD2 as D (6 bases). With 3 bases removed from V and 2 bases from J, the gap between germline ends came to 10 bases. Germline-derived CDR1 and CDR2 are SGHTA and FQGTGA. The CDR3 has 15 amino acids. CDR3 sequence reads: CASSLGGVNTGELFF. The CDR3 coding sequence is TGTGCCAGCAGCTTGGGCGGGGTTAACACCGGGGAGCTGTTTTTT.

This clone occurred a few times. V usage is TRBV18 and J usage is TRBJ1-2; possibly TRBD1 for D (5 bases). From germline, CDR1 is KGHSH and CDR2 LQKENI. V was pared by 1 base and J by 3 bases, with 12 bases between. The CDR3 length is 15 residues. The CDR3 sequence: CASSPLQGWDYGYTF. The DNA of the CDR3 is TGTGCCAGCTCACCACTTCAGGGATGGGACTATGGCTACACCTTC.

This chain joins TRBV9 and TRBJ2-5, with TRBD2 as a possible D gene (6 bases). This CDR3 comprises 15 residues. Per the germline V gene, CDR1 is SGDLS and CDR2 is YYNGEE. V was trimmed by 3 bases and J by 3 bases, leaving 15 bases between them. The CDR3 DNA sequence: TGTGCCAGCAGCGATCGCGGGACGAGTGAAGAGACCCAGTACTTC. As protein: CASSDRGTSEETQYF.